This T cell receptor (beta chain) comes out of a study of OX40 agonist ivuxolimab in advanced cancers. Study details: The group had a mean age of 60 years, ranged from 23 to 79, and was roughly 80% male.

Here immunoSEQ multiplex PCR was the method, and the copy in TCRdb shows in-frame clones only, minus some. This repertoire shows around 94,000 clones, roughly nine tenths found once; its top ten account for 3% to 4%. The receptor was derived from an adult with an advanced solid tumor such as melanoma, head and neck, liver or kidney cancer. The specimen was CD4+ or CD8+ T cells sorted from blood, collected in a trial of the OX40 agonist ivuxolimab.

This CDR3 is CASRKQVVNTEAFF. CDR3 in DNA: TGTGCCAGCAGGAAACAGGTAGTGAACACTGAAGCTTTCTTT. V gene TRBV27 combines with J gene TRBJ1-1; D perhaps matches TRBD1 (5 bases). CDR1 and CDR2 from the germline V gene are MNHEY and SMNVEV (reference sequence). With 6 bases removed from V and 0 bases from J, the gap between germline ends came to 11 bases. CDR3 size: 14 residues.